Listed below are T cell receptor beta chains from one sample, sequenced in a study of cytomegalovirus exposure and HLA in healthy donors. The protocol was immunoSEQ multiplex PCR, while the TCRdb copy is restricted to in-frame clones and leaves out a portion. The top ten clones hold 15% to 20% of a sample with roughly 120,000 clones, roughly four fifths of them seen once. The source material was PBMCs. All receptors come from a man aged 45-65 years in good health and CMV-seropositive. Each CDR3 is given with its conserved first and last residue. The D gene is left open where the match is weak. Clone sizes are given selectively: once, few, many, or a class where the clone is expanded.

v_gene: TRBV7-9; j_gene: TRBJ1-4; abundance: few; d_gene: -; CDR3nt: TGTGCCAGCAGCCCAACCCGCGGGCGGACTAATGAAAAACTGTTTTTT; CDR3aa: CASSPTRGRTNEKLFF
v_gene: TRBV6-5; j_gene: TRBJ1-1; abundance: -; d_gene: -; CDR3nt: TGTGCCAGCAGTCCCCGGAGAGGGTGGGCCACTGAAGCTTTCTTT; CDR3aa: CASSPRRGWATEAFF
v_gene: TRBV27; j_gene: TRBJ2-3; abundance: -; d_gene: TRBD2; CDR3nt: TGCGCCAGCAGTCCTACCCTAGCGGGGGGGACAGATACGCAGTATTTT; CDR3aa: CASSPTLAGGTDTQYF
v_gene: TRBV4-1; j_gene: TRBJ2-7; abundance: few; d_gene: TRBD1; CDR3nt: TGCGCCAGCAGCCTCGGACAGGGGGGGGGCTACGAGCAGTACTTC; CDR3aa: CASSLGQGGGYEQYF
v_gene: TRBV5-5; j_gene: TRBJ2-2; abundance: -; d_gene: TRBD2; CDR3nt: TGTGCCAGCAGCTTGCGGGGGGGCTACACCGGGGAGCTGTTTTTT; CDR3aa: CASSLRGGYTGELFF
v_gene: TRBV5-1; j_gene: TRBJ1-1; abundance: -; d_gene: TRBD1; CDR3nt: TGCGCCAGCAGTTATCAGGACAGGTGGGGCACTGAAGCTTTCTTT; CDR3aa: CASSYQDRWGTEAFF
v_gene: TRBV7-9; j_gene: TRBJ2-7; abundance: -; d_gene: TRBD2; CDR3nt: TGTGCCAGCAGCTCCGGGACTAGCTACGAGCAGTACTTC; CDR3aa: CASSSGTSYEQYF
v_gene: TRBV5-4; j_gene: TRBJ2-3; abundance: -; d_gene: TRBD2; CDR3nt: TGTGCCAGCAGCTTGCGGCTGCTAGCGGACACAGATACGCAGTATTTT; CDR3aa: CASSLRLLADTDTQYF
v_gene: TRBV5-8; j_gene: TRBJ2-5; abundance: -; d_gene: -; CDR3nt: TGTGCCAGCAGCTTGGAGGCGGTAGAGACCCAGTACTTC; CDR3aa: CASSLEAVETQYF
v_gene: TRBV5-1; j_gene: TRBJ2-3; abundance: -; d_gene: -; CDR3nt: TGCGCCAGCAGCTCGTCAGGGGTGGGGTACACAGATACGCAGTATTTT; CDR3aa: CASSSSGVGYTDTQYF
v_gene: TRBV10-3; j_gene: TRBJ1-3; abundance: -; d_gene: -; CDR3nt: TGTGCCATCAGTGAGCTCAGCTCAGGAAACACCATATACTTT; CDR3aa: CAISELSSGNTIYF
v_gene: TRBV7-2; j_gene: TRBJ2-7; abundance: -; d_gene: -; CDR3nt: TGTGCCAGCAGCAAGGACAGAGGCTACGAGCAGTACTTC; CDR3aa: CASSKDRGYEQYF
v_gene: TRBV27; j_gene: TRBJ2-4; abundance: -; d_gene: -; CDR3nt: TGTGCCAGCAGTTTATCCCAGGGGTTGGACATTCAGTACTTC; CDR3aa: CASSLSQGLDIQYF
v_gene: TRBV5-1; j_gene: TRBJ2-2; abundance: -; d_gene: TRBD2; CDR3nt: TGCGCCAGCTGCCTGGGTGGCGGGGGAAACACCGGGGAGCTGTTTTTT; CDR3aa: CASCLGGGGNTGELFF